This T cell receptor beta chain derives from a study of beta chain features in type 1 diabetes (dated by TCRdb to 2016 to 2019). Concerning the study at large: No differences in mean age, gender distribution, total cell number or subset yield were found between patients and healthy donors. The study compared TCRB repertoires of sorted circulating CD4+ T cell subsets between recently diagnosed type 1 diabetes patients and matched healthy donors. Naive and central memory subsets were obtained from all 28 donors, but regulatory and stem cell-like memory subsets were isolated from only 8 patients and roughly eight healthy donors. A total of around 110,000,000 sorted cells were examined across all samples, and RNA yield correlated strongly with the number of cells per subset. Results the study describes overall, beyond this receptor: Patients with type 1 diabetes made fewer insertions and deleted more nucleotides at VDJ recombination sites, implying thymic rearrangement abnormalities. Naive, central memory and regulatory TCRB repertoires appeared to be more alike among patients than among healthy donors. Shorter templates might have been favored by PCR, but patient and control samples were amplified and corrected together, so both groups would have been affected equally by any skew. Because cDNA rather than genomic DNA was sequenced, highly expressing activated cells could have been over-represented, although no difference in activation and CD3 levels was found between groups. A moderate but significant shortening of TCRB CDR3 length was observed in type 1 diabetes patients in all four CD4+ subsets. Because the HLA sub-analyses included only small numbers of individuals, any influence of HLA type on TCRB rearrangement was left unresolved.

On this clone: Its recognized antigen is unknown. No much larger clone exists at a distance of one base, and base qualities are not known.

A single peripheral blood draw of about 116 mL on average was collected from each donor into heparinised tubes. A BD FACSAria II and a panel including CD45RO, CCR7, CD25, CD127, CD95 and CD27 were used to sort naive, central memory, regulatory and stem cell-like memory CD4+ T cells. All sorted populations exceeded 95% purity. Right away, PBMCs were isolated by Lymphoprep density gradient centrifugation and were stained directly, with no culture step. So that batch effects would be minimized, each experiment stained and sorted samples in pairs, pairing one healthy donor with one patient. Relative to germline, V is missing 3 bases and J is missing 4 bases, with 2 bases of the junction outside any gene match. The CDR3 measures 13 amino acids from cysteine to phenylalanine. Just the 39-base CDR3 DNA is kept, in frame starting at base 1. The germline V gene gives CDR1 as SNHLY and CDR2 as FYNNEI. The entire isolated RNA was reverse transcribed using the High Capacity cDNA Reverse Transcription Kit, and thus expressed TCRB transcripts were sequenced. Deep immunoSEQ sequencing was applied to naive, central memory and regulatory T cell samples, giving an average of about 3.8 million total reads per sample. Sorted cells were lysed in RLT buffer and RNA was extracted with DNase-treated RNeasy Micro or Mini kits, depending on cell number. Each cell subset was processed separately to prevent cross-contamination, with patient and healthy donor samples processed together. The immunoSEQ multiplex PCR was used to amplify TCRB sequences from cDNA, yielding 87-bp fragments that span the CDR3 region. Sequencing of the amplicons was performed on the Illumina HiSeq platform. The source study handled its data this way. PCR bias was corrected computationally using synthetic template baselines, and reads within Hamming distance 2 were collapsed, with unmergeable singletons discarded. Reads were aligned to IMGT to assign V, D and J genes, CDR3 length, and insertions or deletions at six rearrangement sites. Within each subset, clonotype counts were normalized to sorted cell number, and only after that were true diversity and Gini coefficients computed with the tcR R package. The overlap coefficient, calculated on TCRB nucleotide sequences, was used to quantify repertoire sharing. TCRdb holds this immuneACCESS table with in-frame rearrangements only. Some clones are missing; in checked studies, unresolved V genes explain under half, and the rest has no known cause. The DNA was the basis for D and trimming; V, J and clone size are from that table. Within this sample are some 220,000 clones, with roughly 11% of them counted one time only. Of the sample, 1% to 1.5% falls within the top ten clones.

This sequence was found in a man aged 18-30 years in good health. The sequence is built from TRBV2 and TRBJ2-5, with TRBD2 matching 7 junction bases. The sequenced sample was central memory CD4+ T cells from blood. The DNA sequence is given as TGTGCCAGCAGTGACAGGGAGGGAGAGACCCAGTACTTC. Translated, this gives CASSDREGETQYF.